The 15 T cell receptor beta chains below were found in one sample sequenced in a study of T-cell memory formation after mild COVID-19. TCRdb passed the 5' RACE reads through MiXCR, listing each CDR3 protein once. The table records about 350,000 distinct CDR3 sequences, around 15% of them present only once. The sequenced sample consisted of PBMCs or a T cell subset sorted from them (not recorded which). Receptor source: a man between 18 and 35 years old who had mild COVID-19 (a few samples of this study predate the infection). Cell type and time point are not known.

A few counts support this clonotype. The chain couples TRBV20-1 to TRBJ2-5; D call uncertain. The CDR3 contains 15 residues. Germline values: CDR1 DFQATT, CDR2 SNEGSKA (reference sequence). V was trimmed by 6 bases and J by 2 bases, leaving 19 bases between them. The CDR3 nucleotides are TGCAGTGCGAGAAAAGGCCGCGTATTTCAAGAGACCCAGTACTTC. It translates to CSARKGRVFQETQYF.

The chain links TRBV7-6 to TRBJ2-2, with 14 bases lining up with TRBD2. This CDR3 comprises 15 residues. The V and J ends lost 5 bases and 10 bases, in that order; junction bases with no gene match: 6. Germline values: CDR1 SGHVS, CDR2 FNYEAQ. The CDR3, as DNA: TGTGCCAGCAGCCAGACTAGCGGGGGGGTCGAGGAGCTGTTTTTT. Protein product: CASSQTSGGVEELFF.

This clonotype was counted only a few times. The gene calls are TRBV5-1 and TRBJ2-2, with no clear D. CDR1 and CDR2 (germline): SGHRS, YFSETQ. This CDR3 comprises 15 residues. V lost 3 bases, J lost 2 bases, and 11 bases lay in between. CDR3 amino acids: CASSWELGNTGELFF. DNA of the CDR3: TGCGCCAGCAGCTGGGAATTAGGAAACACCGGGGAGCTGTTTTTT.

The chain joins TRBV13 to TRBJ2-1, with D perhaps matching TRBD2 (5 bases). The germline gives CDR1 PRHDT, CDR2 FYEKMQ (reference sequence). The CDR3 consists of 15 residues. The V end lost 0 bases, the J end lost 6 bases, and 12 bases lay between the germline ends. CDR3 nucleotide sequence: TGTGCCAGCAGCTTAGGTCGGGGTTCAAGCAATGAGCAGTTCTTC. Translated, it gives CASSLGRGSSNEQFF.

This clonotype was counted at least ten times. The chain carries TRBV7-9 and TRBJ2-3; D gene ambiguous. V gave up 1 base and J gave up 2 bases, with 7 bases separating them. This CDR3 is 14 amino acids long. Germline CDR1 is SEHNR and CDR2 is FQNEAQ (reference sequence). The chain's CDR3 is CASSLVFITDTQYF. The CDR3 DNA reads as TGTGCCAGCAGCTTAGTTTTTATCACAGATACGCAGTATTTT.

This clonotype has ten or more counts. This chain joins TRBV7-6 and TRBJ2-5; D is perhaps TRBD1 or TRBD2 (6 bases each). There are 14 residues in the CDR3. The germline V gene has CDR1 SGHVS and CDR2 FNYEAQ. Trimming took 3 bases from V and 5 from J, leaving 13 bases between them. CDR3 sequence (DNA): TGTGCCAGCAGCTTCCGGGGGCGCCGGGAGACCCAGTACTTC. Protein product: CASSFRGRRETQYF.

Only a few counts were recorded for this clonotype. This sequence joins TRBV4-3 and TRBJ1-1, with 8 bases lining up with TRBD1. Germline values: CDR1 LGHNA, CDR2 YSLEER. The CDR3 has 16 residues. Trimming removed 6 bases from V and 3 bases from J; junction bases left unmatched: 12. The CDR3, as DNA: TGCGCCAGCAGGCAGGCAGGGGGCTTTGAGTACACTGAAGCTTTCTTT. Translating gives CASRQAGGFEYTEAFF.

This chain joins TRBV5-1 and TRBJ2-5; D uncertain. The germline V and J ends were trimmed by 1 base and 4 bases, with 8 bases remaining between them. The germline CDR1 and CDR2 sequences are SGHRS and YFSETQ. The CDR3 covers 13 residues. CDR3 DNA: TGCGCCAGCAGCTTGCGGCCGGGAGAGACCCAGTACTTC. Its translation: CASSLRPGETQYF.

Ten or more counts support this clonotype. This sequence joins TRBV20-1 and TRBJ2-2; TRBD1 or TRBD2 may be the D gene (5 bases each). Trimming shortened V by 6 bases and J by 6 bases, and 20 bases separated the two germline ends. Germline V gene sequence: CDR1 DFQATT, CDR2 SNEGSKA (reference sequence). This CDR3 has 15 amino acids. The CDR3 DNA reads TGCAGTGCCACCAAGGCAGGGTGGGGGTCCGGGGAGCTGTTTTTT. Protein sequence: CSATKAGWGSGELFF.

The gene calls are TRBV14 and TRBJ2-1; 9 bases align to TRBD1. Trimming took 5 bases from V and 6 from J; bases not matched to a gene: 8. The CDR3 loop spans 15 amino acids. The V gene's germline CDR1 is SGHDN and CDR2 FVKESK. Here the CDR3 DNA reads TGTGCCAGCAGCGCCCGGGACAGGGTTGGCAATGAGCAGTTCTTC. It is translated as CASSARDRVGNEQFF.

This clonotype was seen only a few times. This chain joins TRBV20-1 and TRBJ2-5, with 11 nucleotides matching TRBD2. Germline V gene lookup returns CDR1 DFQATT and CDR2 SNEGSKA (reference sequence). CDR3 length: 14 residues. J lost 2 bases, V lost 3 bases, and 2 bases had no gene match. This CDR3 is CSASSGGAQETQYF. As DNA, the CDR3 is TGCAGTGCTAGTAGCGGGGGGGCTCAAGAGACCCAGTACTTC.

This clonotype was detected many times. The chain links TRBV12-3 or TRBV12-4 to TRBJ2-7, with D possibly matching TRBD2 (5 bases). The CDR3 spans 12 residues. Trimming shortened V by 4 bases and J by 9 bases, and 13 bases separated the two germline ends. CDR3 loop: CASSSWTAGQYF. The CDR3 coding sequence is TGTGCCAGCAGTTCCTGGACTGCGGGGCAGTACTTC.

The J gene is TRBJ2-5, the V gene TRBV29-1; 9 nucleotides agree with TRBD2. CDR3 length: 14 amino acids. V trimming: 0 bases; J trimming: 2 bases; junction bases outside the gene matches: 1. Germline CDR1 reads SQVTM; CDR2 reads ANQGSEA. Here the CDR3 DNA reads TGCAGCGTTGAAGAGCTAGCGGGGCAAGAGACCCAGTACTTC. It codes for CSVEELAGQETQYF.

This clonotype was recorded a few times. The CDR3 loop reads CASSRAGTAKHF. The CDR3 nucleotides read TGCGCCAGCAGCCGGGCGGGGACCGCCAAGCATTTT. V is TRBV4-1 and J is TRBJ1-5, with D maybe TRBD1 (5 bases). CDR1 is MGHRA and CDR2 is YSYEKL in the germline V gene. V was pared by 4 bases and J by 14 bases, with 15 bases between. The CDR3 consists of 12 residues.

The chain has TRBV5-6 and TRBJ1-1, with no clear D. This CDR3 contains 13 residues. Looked up from germline, CDR1 is SGHDT and CDR2 is YYEEEE. Trimming took 0 bases from V and 5 from J, leaving 8 bases between them. The CDR3 here is CASSLVLRTEAFF. The DNA for the CDR3 is TGTGCCAGCAGCTTGGTTTTACGGACTGAAGCTTTCTTT.